The rows below give T cell receptor beta chains drawn from one sample of a study of early T cells in non-severe SARS-CoV-2 infection. TCRdb reprocessed the 5' RACE reads with MiXCR, giving one entry per CDR3 protein. The sample contains around 93,000 distinct CDR3 sequences, more than 10% of which appear only once. Material: whole blood, obtained at baseline. These receptors were collected from an adult who was a healthcare worker with PCR-confirmed SARS-CoV-2 infection or an uninfected control (not recorded which). CDR3s include the opening cysteine and the closing phenylalanine or tryptophan. D genes are given only for firm matches. A row's size may be missing; if present it is once, few, many or a size class.

TGTGCCAGCCGAGATGCAAGCCTAGGGCAGTACTTC,CASRDASLGQYF,.,.,TRBJ2-7,TRBV13
TGCGCCAGCAGCTCGGGACAGGGGAATTCACCCCTCCACTTT,CASSSGQGNSPLHF,TRBD1,.,TRBJ1-6,TRBV5-1
TGTGCCAGCAGTCTCCCAAGAGGGACTAGCGGGGGGAAGCAGTTCTTC,CASSLPRGTSGGKQFF,TRBD2,.,TRBJ2-1,TRBV28
TGTGCCAGCAGCCGAGGTCTGATTTTGGAGGACTATGGCTACACCTTC,CASSRGLILEDYGYTF,.,few,TRBJ1-2,TRBV3-1
TGTGCCAGTAGTATAGAACTAGCGGTGAACACCGGGGAGCTGTTTTTT,CASSIELAVNTGELFF,TRBD2,few,TRBJ2-2,TRBV19
TGTGCCAGCAGTCCAGGACTTGACAATCAGCCCCAGCATTTT,CASSPGLDNQPQHF,.,many,TRBJ1-5,TRBV6-6
TGTGCCAGCGGCAATAGCGAATTCCCCTACAATGAGCAGTTCTTC,CASGNSEFPYNEQFF,.,few,TRBJ2-1,TRBV14
TGTGCCAGCAGCTTCCCTAGTACAGAGACCCAGTACTTC,CASSFPSTETQYF,.,few,TRBJ2-5,TRBV11-2
TGTGCCAGCAGTCCCGGACAGGGGATGAACACTGAAGCTTTCTTT,CASSPGQGMNTEAFF,TRBD1,many,TRBJ1-1,TRBV12-3/TRBV12-4
TGTGCCAGCAGCTTCTACACCCGACCAAGCGGGAGCGATACGCAGTATTTT,CASSFYTRPSGSDTQYF,TRBD2,.,TRBJ2-3,TRBV7-6
TGCAGCGTTTACCCGTACCAAGAGACCCAGTACTTC,CSVYPYQETQYF,.,many,TRBJ2-5,TRBV29-1
TGTGCCAGCAGTCCCTATCGGGGAGTTGAAGCTTTCTTT,CASSPYRGVEAFF,.,.,TRBJ1-1,TRBV12-3/TRBV12-4
TGTGCCAGCAGTTTATCGATGGTACAGGGGAGTTATACAGATACGCAGTATTTT,CASSLSMVQGSYTDTQYF,TRBD1,many,TRBJ2-3,TRBV27
TGTGCCAGCAGTTCCCCCAGCGGGGGGGGCACCGGGGAGCTGTTTTTT,CASSSPSGGGTGELFF,TRBD2,many,TRBJ2-2,TRBV6-6
TGCGCCAGCAGTTTGAGACAGGGGGCGCAGGGCTACACCTTC,CASSLRQGAQGYTF,TRBD1,.,TRBJ1-2,TRBV5-1
TGTGCCAGCAGCATCACCGGGGCGACAATTAGCACAGATACGCAGTATTTT,CASSITGATISTDTQYF,.,few,TRBJ2-3,TRBV9
TGTGCCAGCTCTTCCGGACAGACCCTCTATGGCTACACCTTC,CASSSGQTLYGYTF,.,once,TRBJ1-2,TRBV18
TGTGCCAGTAGTATAGGGCAGGGAAGAGAGGGGATTGAGTTCTTC,CASSIGQGREGIEFF,.,.,TRBJ2-1,TRBV19
TGTGCCAGCAGTTACATGGAAAGCAATCAGCCCCAGCATTTT,CASSYMESNQPQHF,.,.,TRBJ1-5,TRBV6-6
TGTGCCTGGAGTGGGGCTTACAATGAGCAGTTCTTC,CAWSGAYNEQFF,.,many,TRBJ2-1,TRBV30
TGTGCCAGCAGTTTTGAGACAGGGGTCCCAACTAATGAAAAACTGTTTTTT,CASSFETGVPTNEKLFF,TRBD1,few,TRBJ1-4,TRBV12-3/TRBV12-4
TGCAGTGCTAGTTCCCGGGAGGTGAACACTGAAGCTTTCTTT,CSASSREVNTEAFF,.,.,TRBJ1-1,TRBV20-1
TGTGCCAGCAGTCCCGTGGACAGGCAACGGGGCACTAATGAAAAACTGTTTTTT,CASSPVDRQRGTNEKLFF,TRBD1,.,TRBJ1-4,TRBV12-3/TRBV12-4
TGTGCCAGCAGTCTAGGGGTGCATGAGCAGTTCTTC,CASSLGVHEQFF,.,.,TRBJ2-1,TRBV6-6
TGTGCCTGGAGTGCCAGACTAGCGGGGAGGGATGAGCAGTTCTTC,CAWSARLAGRDEQFF,TRBD2,many,TRBJ2-1,TRBV30
TGTGCCAGCTCACTACTTCTGCCGGGGGCGGCCACGAACACTGAAGTTTTCTTT,CASSLLLPGAATNTEVFF,.,few,TRBJ1-1,TRBV18
TGTGCCAGCAGCTTTCAATCCGGGACAGGGGTCTACGAGCAGTACTTC,CASSFQSGTGVYEQYF,TRBD1,many,TRBJ2-7,TRBV7-8
TGTGCCAGCAGCTTAAACGGGAGAGACGCAGATACGCAGTATTTT,CASSLNGRDADTQYF,.,.,TRBJ2-3,TRBV7-3
TGTGCCAGCAGTTTATGGGAGAACAGAGAAGAGACCCAGTACTTC,CASSLWENREETQYF,.,many,TRBJ2-5,TRBV28
TGCAGCGTTGAAGCTTCATCAGGGAGCTCCTACAATGAGCAGTTCTTC,CSVEASSGSSYNEQFF,.,.,TRBJ2-1,TRBV29-1
TGTGCCAGCAGCCCTGGTCCGGGACCACAAGAGACCCAGTACTTC,CASSPGPGPQETQYF,.,.,TRBJ2-5,TRBV3-1
TGTGCCAGCGGGAGGACTACCCCCTACGAGCAGTACTTC,CASGRTTPYEQYF,.,.,TRBJ2-7,TRBV6-5
TGTGCCTGGAGTCCCTACGGGACAGGCGAATTGCAAGGCTACACCTTC,CAWSPYGTGELQGYTF,TRBD1,few,TRBJ1-2,TRBV30
TGTGCCAGCAGTTTCGCCCTAAGTGAGCAGTTCTTC,CASSFALSEQFF,.,.,TRBJ2-1,TRBV28
TGTGCCAGCAGTCCAAACCGCCAGGGCGAGTTGTACCAAGAGACCCAGTACTTC,CASSPNRQGELYQETQYF,.,.,TRBJ2-5,TRBV12-3/TRBV12-4
TGCAGTGCTAGATCCGGGACAGCCCAAGAGACCCAGTACTTC,CSARSGTAQETQYF,TRBD1,few,TRBJ2-5,TRBV20-1
TGTGCCAGCAGCGTAGCCACAGGGGGACCCTACGAGCAGTACTTC,CASSVATGGPYEQYF,TRBD1,few,TRBJ2-7,TRBV9
TGTGCCAGCAGTCCAACATCCCGGGACGAGCAGTACTTC,CASSPTSRDEQYF,.,.,TRBJ2-7,TRBV28
TGTGCCAGCAGTTTGGTCTCATACGGGCGCTCCTACAATGAGCAGTTCTTC,CASSLVSYGRSYNEQFF,.,few,TRBJ2-1,TRBV27
TGTGCCAGCTCCCAGGGACTGGGGTCACCCCTCCACTTT,CASSQGLGSPLHF,.,many,TRBJ1-6,TRBV18
TGTGCCAGCAGTGATATAGCGGCGGCCGGGGGAGAGACCCAGTACTTC,CASSDIAAAGGETQYF,.,many,TRBJ2-5,TRBV6-1
TGCAGTGCTCGGACTAGCGGGGGGATCGCCTACGAGCAGTACTTC,CSARTSGGIAYEQYF,TRBD2,.,TRBJ2-7,TRBV20-1
TGCGCCAGCAGCCAAGAAGACAGGGGCACTGAAGCTTTCTTT,CASSQEDRGTEAFF,TRBD1,few,TRBJ1-1,TRBV4-1
TGTGCCAGCAGGACTAGCTCCTACAATGAGCAGTTCTTC,CASRTSSYNEQFF,.,.,TRBJ2-1,TRBV2
TGTGCCAGCCAACTATGGACAGTCAACACCGGGGAGCTGTTTTTT,CASQLWTVNTGELFF,.,.,TRBJ2-2,TRBV6-2/TRBV6-3
TGTGCCAGCAGTGGGGGGAACTATGGCTACACCTTC,CASSGGNYGYTF,.,few,TRBJ1-2,TRBV27
TGTGCCAGCAGCCGGACGAATGAGCAGTTCTTC,CASSRTNEQFF,.,few,TRBJ2-1,TRBV7-9
TGTGCCAGCAGCCTTTTGGGGGGACAGCTTAATTCACCCCTCCACTTT,CASSLLGGQLNSPLHF,TRBD1,few,TRBJ1-6,TRBV7-8